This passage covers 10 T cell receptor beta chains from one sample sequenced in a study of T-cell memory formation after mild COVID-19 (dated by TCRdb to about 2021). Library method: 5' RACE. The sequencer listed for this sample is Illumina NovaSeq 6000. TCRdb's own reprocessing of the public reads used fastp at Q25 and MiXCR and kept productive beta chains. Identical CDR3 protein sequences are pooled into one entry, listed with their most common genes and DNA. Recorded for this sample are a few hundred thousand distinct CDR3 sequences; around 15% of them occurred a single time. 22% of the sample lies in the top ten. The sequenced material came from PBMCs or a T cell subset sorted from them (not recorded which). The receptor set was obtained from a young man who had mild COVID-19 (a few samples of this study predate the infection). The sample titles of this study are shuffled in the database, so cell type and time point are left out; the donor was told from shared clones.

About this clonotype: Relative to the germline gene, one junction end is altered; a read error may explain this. The CDR3 sequence: CASSLARDRRGYTF. The CDR3 DNA is TGTGCCAGCAGCCTAGCTCGGGACAGACGCGGCTACACCTTC. The chain has TRBV7-2 and TRBJ1-2; 7 bases agree with TRBD1. CDR3 length: 14 amino acids. Germline values: CDR1 SGHTA, CDR2 FQGNSA.

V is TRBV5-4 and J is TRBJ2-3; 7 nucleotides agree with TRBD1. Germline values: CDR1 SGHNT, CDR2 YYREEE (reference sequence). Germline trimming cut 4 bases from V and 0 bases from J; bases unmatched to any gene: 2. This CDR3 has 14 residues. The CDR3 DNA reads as TGTGCCAGCAGCACCAGGGGGAGCACAGATACGCAGTATTTT. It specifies CASSTRGSTDTQYF.

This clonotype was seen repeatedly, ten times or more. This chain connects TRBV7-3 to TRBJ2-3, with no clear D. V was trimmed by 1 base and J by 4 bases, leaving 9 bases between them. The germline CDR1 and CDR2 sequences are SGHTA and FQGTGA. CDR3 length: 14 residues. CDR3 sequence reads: CASSLKVQPDTQYF. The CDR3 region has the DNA TGTGCCAGCAGCTTAAAGGTCCAGCCAGATACGCAGTATTTT.

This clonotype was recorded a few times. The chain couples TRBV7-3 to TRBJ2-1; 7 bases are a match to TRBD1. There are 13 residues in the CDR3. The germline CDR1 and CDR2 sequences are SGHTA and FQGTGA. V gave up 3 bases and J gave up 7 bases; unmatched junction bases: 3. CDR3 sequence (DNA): TGTGCCAGCAGCTTCGACAGGGAGAATGAGCAGTTCTTC. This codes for CASSFDRENEQFF.

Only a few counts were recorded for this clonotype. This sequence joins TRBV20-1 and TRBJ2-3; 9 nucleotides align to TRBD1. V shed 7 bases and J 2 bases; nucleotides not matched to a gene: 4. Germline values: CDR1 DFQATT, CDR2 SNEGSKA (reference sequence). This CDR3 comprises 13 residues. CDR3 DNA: TGCAGTGTGGGACAGGGTTCCACAGATACGCAGTATTTT. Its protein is CSVGQGSTDTQYF.

CDR3 sequence: CSVVNRISYNEQFF. The DNA of the CDR3 is TGCAGCGTTGTTAACAGGATCTCCTACAATGAGCAGTTCTTC. V and J are TRBV29-1 and TRBJ2-1; D perhaps matches TRBD1 (5 bases). The germline CDR1 and CDR2 sequences are SQVTM and ANQGSEA. This CDR3 contains 14 residues. V lost 4 bases, J lost 0 bases, and 10 bases lay in between.

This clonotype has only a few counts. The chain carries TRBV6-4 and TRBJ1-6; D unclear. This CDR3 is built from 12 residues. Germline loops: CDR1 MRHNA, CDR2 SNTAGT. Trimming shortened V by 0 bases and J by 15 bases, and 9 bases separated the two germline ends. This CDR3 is CASSDSSVHLHF. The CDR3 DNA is TGTGCCAGCAGTGACTCGTCGGTACACCTCCACTTT.

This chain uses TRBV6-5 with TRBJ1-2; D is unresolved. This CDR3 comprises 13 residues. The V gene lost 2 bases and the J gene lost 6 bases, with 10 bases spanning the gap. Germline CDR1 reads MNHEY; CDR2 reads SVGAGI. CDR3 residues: CASSYSARDGYTF. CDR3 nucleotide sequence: TGTGCCAGCAGTTACAGTGCACGGGATGGCTACACCTTC.

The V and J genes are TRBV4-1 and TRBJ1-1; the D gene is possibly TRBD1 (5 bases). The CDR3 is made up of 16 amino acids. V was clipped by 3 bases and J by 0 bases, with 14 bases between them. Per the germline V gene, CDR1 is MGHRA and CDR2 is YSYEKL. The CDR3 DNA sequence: TGCGCCAGCAGCCAGGTTACAGGTACGGTGAACACTGAAGCTTTCTTT. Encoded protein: CASSQVTGTVNTEAFF.

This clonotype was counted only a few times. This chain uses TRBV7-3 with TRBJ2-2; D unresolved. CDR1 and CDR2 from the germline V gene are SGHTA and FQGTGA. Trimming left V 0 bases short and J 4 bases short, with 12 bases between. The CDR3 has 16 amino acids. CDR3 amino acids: CASSLTSLIGTGELFF. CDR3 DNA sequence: TGTGCCAGCAGCTTAACGAGTTTAATTGGCACCGGGGAGCTGTTTTTT.